This TCR beta chain derives from a study of T-cell memory formation after mild COVID-19. Study results and caveats: Contracting CD4+ clones were located mainly in CM and EM, and CD8+ clones in EMRA.

This clonotype has more than one count but fewer than ten. Its antigen is as yet unknown. TCRalpha and TCRbeta libraries used 5'RACE with constant-segment primers and UMIs. TCRdb ran MiXCR on the 5' RACE reads and lists one entry per CDR3 protein. Among 250,000 to 300,000 distinct CDR3 sequences, 15% to 20% were seen once, and the ten largest hold roughly a fifth. The sequenced sample consisted of PBMCs or a T cell subset sorted from them (not recorded which). This sequence was found in a man aged 18 to 30 who had mild COVID-19 (a few samples of this study predate the infection). Cell type and time point are not known.

The CDR3 DNA reads as TGTGCCAGCAGCTTACAACCTGAAGCTTTCTTT. It codes for CASSLQPEAFF. The chain employs TRBV7-9 and TRBJ1-1; no firm D call. V was cut by 2 bases and J by 6 bases, with 4 bases left in between. The germline V gene encodes CDR1 SEHNR and CDR2 FQNEAQ (reference sequence). This CDR3 is built from 11 residues.